The 30 T cell receptor beta chains in this list originate from one sample, sequenced in a study of blood T cells in healthy people across ages. Sample-barcoded 5' priming and a J-beta primer mix drove a second PCR of roughly 6 to 12 cycles. From the 5' RACE reads, TCRdb called clonotypes with MiXCR, one entry per CDR3 protein. The table includes 700,000 to 950,000 distinct CDR3 sequences, around 40% detected once. The sequenced sample consisted of blood. The receptors derive from a woman aged 60-75 years in good health.

This clonotype was counted between two and nine times. The chain uses TRBV15 and TRBJ2-1; 8 positions agree with TRBD2. There are 16 residues in the CDR3. CDR1 is LNHNV, CDR2 YYDKDF, per germline (reference sequence). V trimming: 0 bases; J trimming: 7 bases; junction bases outside the gene matches: 8. For the CDR3, the DNA is TGTGCCACCAGCAGAGATGGCTCCGCGGGAGGAAATGAGCAGTTCTTC. Residues: CATSRDGSAGGNEQFF.

This clonotype has only one observation. The rearrangement uses TRBV5-1 and TRBJ1-4, with D possibly being TRBD1 (5 bases). Trimming removed 4 bases from V and 6 bases from J, with 10 bases in between. Per germline, CDR1 SGHRS and CDR2 YFSETQ. The CDR3 contains 13 residues. CDR3 protein: CASSPDKHEKLFF. As DNA, the CDR3 is TGCGCCAGCAGCCCGGACAAGCATGAAAAACTGTTTTTT. The full variable domain, completed using reference TRBV5-1 and TRBJ1-4, is KAGVTQTPRYLIKTRGQQVTLSCSPISGHRSVSWYQQTPGQGLQFLFEYFSETQRNKGNFPGRFSGRQFSNSRSEMNVSTLELGDSALYLCASSPDKHEKLFFGSGTQLSVL.

V usage is TRBV3-1 and J usage is TRBJ2-7; maybe TRBD2 (7 bases). Looked up from germline, CDR1 is LGHDT and CDR2 is YNNKEL (reference sequence). V gave up 1 base and J gave up 6 bases, with 16 bases separating them. The CDR3 loop spans 15 amino acids. The CDR3 coding sequence is TGTGCCAGCAGCCAAGGCTATATCGGGGGGCCCGAGCAGTACTTC. Translation gives CASSQGYIGGPEQYF.

The J gene is TRBJ2-1, the V gene TRBV7-9; 9 bases match TRBD2. This CDR3 region has 11 residues. CDR1 SEHNR and CDR2 FQNEAQ come from the germline V gene (reference sequence). V was clipped by 6 bases and J by 15 bases; unmatched bases: 6. CDR3 DNA sequence: TGTGCCAGCAGTGGACTAGCGACGTGGTTCTTC. This sequence encodes CASSGLATWFF. The variable domain in full, completed from reference TRBV7-9 and TRBJ2-1, reads DTGVSQNPRHKITKRGQNVTFRCDPISEHNRLYWYRQTLGQGPEFLTYFQNEAQLEKSRLLSDRFSAERPKGSFSTLEIQRTEQGDSAMYLCASSGLATWFFGPGTRLTVL.

V usage is TRBV9 and J usage is TRBJ1-3, with D unclear. Germline V gene data show CDR1 as SGDLS and CDR2 as YYNGEE. The CDR3 length is 14 residues. Trimming took off 3 bases at V and 0 bases at J, with 7 bases between the two ends. The DNA for the CDR3 is TGTGCCAGCAGCGGCCGGGCCTCTGGAAACACCATATATTTT. This translates into CASSGRASGNTIYF.

This CDR3 reads CASSQENGGGFEQFF. As DNA, the CDR3 is TGCGCCAGCAGCCAAGAAAACGGGGGGGGTTTCGAGCAGTTCTTC. V usage is TRBV4-1 and J usage is TRBJ2-1; 8 nucleotides align to TRBD2. V lost 0 bases and J lost 10; bases outside the gene matches: 8. The CDR3 sequence is 15 residues long. Germline values: CDR1 MGHRA, CDR2 YSYEKL.

The rearrangement uses TRBV13 and TRBJ2-3, with unresolved D. V gave up 6 bases and J gave up 8 bases, with 15 bases separating them. The CDR3 consists of 13 residues. Per the germline V gene, CDR1 is PRHDT and CDR2 is FYEKMQ (reference sequence). CDR3 sequence reads: CASSPGRKPTQYF. The CDR3 coding sequence is TGTGCCAGCAGTCCAGGAAGGAAGCCTACGCAGTATTTT.

V gene TRBV20-1 combines with J gene TRBJ2-1; 16 bases are shared with TRBD2. CDR3 length: 20 amino acids. V was clipped by 1 base and J by 4 bases; unmatched bases: 13. Per germline, CDR1 DFQATT and CDR2 SNEGSKA (reference sequence). The CDR3, as DNA: TGCAGTGCTAGAGGGCCCCCGGGACTAGCGGGGGGGCTACAGTACAATGAGCAGTTCTTC. It is translated as CSARGPPGLAGGLQYNEQFF.

This chain connects TRBV12-3 or TRBV12-4 to TRBJ2-1; no reliable D call. V was cut by 10 bases and J by 4 bases, with 17 bases left in between. The CDR3 spans 14 residues. The DNA of the CDR3 is TGTGCCACCCAGTTTGGGCTACAATACAATGAGCAGTTCTTC. This sequence encodes CATQFGLQYNEQFF.

This clonotype was seen many times. The chain uses TRBV29-1 and TRBJ1-2; 8 positions match TRBD1. In germline, CDR1 is SQVTM, CDR2 ANQGSEA. CDR3 length: 12 residues. V lost 5 bases, J lost 2 bases, and 1 base stayed unmatched. The CDR3 loop is CSVRTGNYGYTF. Written as DNA, the CDR3 is TGCAGCGTTCGGACAGGGAACTATGGCTACACCTTC.

The chain is built from TRBV25-1 and TRBJ1-5, with D unresolved. Trimming left V 3 bases short and J 2 bases short, with 8 bases between. The CDR3 length is 14 residues. From germline, CDR1 is MGHDK and CDR2 SYGVNS. CDR3 amino acids: CASSEFGRNQPQHF. The CDR3 DNA reads TGTGCCAGCAGTGAGTTTGGTCGCAATCAGCCCCAGCATTTT.

This clonotype was counted a single time. This chain joins TRBV3-1 and TRBJ2-6; no definite D call. Trimming removed 2 bases from V and 4 bases from J, with 9 bases in between. Germline-derived CDR1 and CDR2 are LGHDT and YNNKEL (reference sequence). The CDR3 consists of 15 residues. The CDR3 here is CASSQQGAGANVLTF. The CDR3 DNA is TGTGCCAGCAGCCAACAAGGAGCGGGGGCCAACGTCCTGACTTTC.

The chain is built from TRBV10-3 and TRBJ2-5; D may be TRBD2 (6 bases). The germline gives CDR1 ENHRY, CDR2 SYGVKD. V was cut by 7 bases and J by 2 bases, with 14 bases left in between. The CDR3 consists of 14 residues. The CDR3 DNA sequence: TGTGCCATCAAGGGAGGCGGGTCTCAAGAGACCCAGTACTTC. Residues: CAIKGGGSQETQYF.

Concerning this clonotype itself: Compared with germline, one end of the junction differs, possibly owing to a read error. The chain links TRBV14 to TRBJ2-5, with 12 bases fitting TRBD2. The CDR3 is 14 amino acids. Germline assignment: CDR1 SGHDN and CDR2 FVKESK. CDR3 loop: CASSGLAGKETLYF. The CDR3 region has the DNA TGTGCCAGCTCCGGACTAGCGGGAAAAGAGACCCTGTACTTC.

The chain couples TRBV7-2 to TRBJ1-2, with D possibly being TRBD1 (6 bases). The CDR3 is 15 amino acids. Per germline, CDR1 SGHTA and CDR2 FQGNSA. With 5 bases removed from V and 6 bases from J, the gap between germline ends came to 19 bases. This CDR3 is CASSPNTGQNHGYTF. DNA for the CDR3: TGTGCCAGCAGCCCAAATACAGGACAGAACCATGGCTACACCTTC. The variable domain in full, with the rest retrieved from reference TRBV7-2 and TRBJ1-2, is GAGVSQSPSNKVTEKGKDVELRCDPISGHTALYWYRQSLGQGLEFLIYFQGNSAPDKSGLPSDRFSAERTGGSVSTLTIQRTQQEDSAVYLCASSPNTGQNHGYTFGSGTRLTVV.

The rearrangement links TRBV12-5 to TRBJ1-5; D unresolved. The germline V gene encodes CDR1 LGHNT and CDR2 FRNRAP. CDR3 length equals 13 residues. Trimming pared 4 bases from V and 7 bases from J, leaving 11 bases between. CDR3 coding DNA: TGTGCTAGTGGTTCCTTAACGGAGCAGCCCCAGCATTTT. Its translation: CASGSLTEQPQHF.

There are a few counts of this clonotype. The chain carries TRBV28 and TRBJ1-4; D perhaps matches TRBD1 (6 bases). Germline CDR1 is MDHEN and CDR2 is SYDVKM. The CDR3 is made up of 15 amino acids. Trimming removed 3 bases from V and 8 bases from J, with 16 bases in between. This CDR3 is CASSFPTGTREKLFF. The DNA of the CDR3 is TGTGCCAGCAGTTTTCCTACAGGGACTAGGGAAAAACTGTTTTTT.

This chain joins TRBV6-2 or TRBV6-3 and TRBJ1-1; D is unclear. V lost 2 bases to trimming and J lost 4 bases, with 20 bases between them. The CDR3 loop spans 17 amino acids. Per germline, CDR1 MNHEY and CDR2 SVGEGT. The CDR3 region has the DNA TGTGCCAGCAGTTACGATTGGAGGAACCTTGAATGCACTGAAGCTTTCTTT. Protein product: CASSYDWRNLECTEAFF.

This clonotype was seen at least ten times. This may arise from a read error, as a much more abundant clone is one base away. The rearrangement links TRBV29-1 to TRBJ2-1; D unclear. The J call is doubtful: the DNA matches TRBJ2-7 better. Germline V gives CDR1 SQVTM, CDR2 ANQGSEA. The CDR3 runs 16 residues. The chain's CDR3 is CSVEDLDGSSYNEQYF. As DNA, the CDR3 is TGCAGCGTTGAAGATCTGGACGGAAGCTCCTACAATGAGCAGTACTTC.

The sample holds a few counts of this clonotype. This rearrangement joins TRBV6-2 or TRBV6-3 to TRBJ2-6; D is perhaps TRBD1 (6 bases). Germline loops: CDR1 MNHEY, CDR2 SVGEGT. The CDR3 is 18 residues long. The V and J ends lost 2 bases and 0 bases respectively, with 14 bases between them. This CDR3 is CASSYTSLQGSGANVLTF. As DNA, the CDR3 is TGTGCCAGCAGTTACACCAGCCTACAGGGCTCTGGGGCCAACGTCCTGACTTTC.

V is TRBV20-1 and J is TRBJ2-4; 8 positions agree with TRBD2. The DNA end favors TRBJ2-7, so the J call may be wrong. This CDR3 region has 12 residues. Germline-derived CDR1 and CDR2 are DFQATT and SNEGSKA (reference sequence). For the CDR3, the DNA is TGCAGTGCGGATGGGACTAGCTACGAGCAGTACTTC. Translation gives CSADGTSYEQYF.

The DNA of the CDR3 is TGTGCCATCAGTGTGGGGGTGAGCACAGATACGCAGTATTTT. Its translation: CAISVGVSTDTQYF. The chain employs TRBV10-3 and TRBJ2-3; D is possibly TRBD1 or TRBD2 (5 bases each). From germline, CDR1 is ENHRY and CDR2 SYGVKD. CDR3 length: 14 residues. Trimming took 4 bases from V and 0 from J, leaving 8 bases between them.

CDR3 sequence (DNA): TGTGCCATTCGGAGACAGGGGGCTTACGAGCAGTACTTC. Protein sequence: CAIRRQGAYEQYF. This chain links TRBV27 with TRBJ2-7; 10 bases match TRBD1. Unmatched junction bases numbered 7, after V lost 10 bases and J lost 4 bases. Germline loops: CDR1 MNHEY, CDR2 SMNVEV (reference sequence). This CDR3 has 13 residues.

This clonotype was seen repeatedly, ten times or more. This may be a read error, as it is one base from a much larger clone. The rearrangement links TRBV12-3 or TRBV12-4 to TRBJ2-7; 8 nucleotides align to TRBD2. CDR3 length: 13 residues. V shed 5 bases and J 7 bases; nucleotides not matched to a gene: 7. Here the CDR3 DNA reads TGTGCCAGCAGTCTGACTAGCGCCAATGAGCAGTACTTC. It specifies CASSLTSANEQYF.

Points on this clonotype: This could be a read error, since a much larger clone is one nucleotide away. This sequence joins TRBV24-1 and TRBJ2-3, with D perhaps TRBD2 (5 bases). In germline, CDR1 is KGHDR, CDR2 SFDVKD. This CDR3 is built from 15 residues. V lost 5 bases, J lost 1 base, and 12 bases lay in between. CDR3 sequence reads: CATSVALEGTDTQYF. The CDR3 coding sequence is TGTGCCACCAGTGTTGCCTTGGAGGGCACAGATACGCAGTATTTT.

The chain is built from TRBV27 and TRBJ1-5; no clear D. CDR3 length: 15 residues. V shed 5 bases and J shed 6 bases, with 17 bases lying between them. CDR1 MNHEY and CDR2 SMNVEV come from the germline V gene (reference sequence). CDR3 residues: CASSPLSVAVQPQHF. The DNA of the CDR3 is TGTGCCAGCAGTCCGCTGTCAGTTGCGGTTCAGCCCCAGCATTTT.

This clonotype was picked up a small number of times. The gene calls are TRBV9 and TRBJ2-2; 9 nucleotides line up with TRBD2. V was clipped by 3 bases and J by 0 bases; unmatched bases: 3. This CDR3 is 16 amino acids long. The germline V gene has CDR1 SGDLS and CDR2 YYNGEE. CDR3 DNA: TGTGCCAGCAGCGGGATAGCGGGAGCGAACACCGGGGAGCTGTTTTTT. Translated, it gives CASSGIAGANTGELFF.

This clonotype appeared many times. The rearrangement links TRBV29-1 to TRBJ2-5, with D tentatively TRBD2 (6 bases). The germline V gene has CDR1 SQVTM and CDR2 ANQGSEA. Trimming removed 3 bases from V and 7 bases from J, with 12 bases in between. The CDR3 totals 12 residues. CDR3 loop: CSVESGVGTQYF. The CDR3 DNA reads as TGCAGCGTTGAGTCGGGGGTTGGGACCCAGTACTTC.

The V and J genes are TRBV5-1 and TRBJ2-5; unclear D gene. The CDR3 has 15 amino acids. Looked up from germline, CDR1 is SGHRS and CDR2 is YFSETQ. Trimming removed 0 bases from V and 2 bases from J, with 11 bases in between. The CDR3 DNA is TGCGCCAGCAGCTTGGCCCGGCCCGGACAAGAGACCCAGTACTTC. As protein: CASSLARPGQETQYF. Together with reference TRBV5-1 and TRBJ2-5, the CDR3 gives the full variable domain: KAGVTQTPRYLIKTRGQQVTLSCSPISGHRSVSWYQQTPGQGLQFLFEYFSETQRNKGNFPGRFSGRQFSNSRSEMNVSTLELGDSALYLCASSLARPGQETQYFGPGTRLLVL.

The gene calls are TRBV7-2 and TRBJ2-3, with D possibly being TRBD2 (6 bases). The germline V gene has CDR1 SGHTA and CDR2 FQGNSA. The V end was cut by 1 base, the J end by 2 bases, with 10 bases between. This CDR3 has 15 residues. The CDR3 coding sequence is TGTGCCAGCAGCTTAGTGGGGGACTTCACAGATACGCAGTATTTT. Translating it yields CASSLVGDFTDTQYF.